A selection of T cell receptor beta chains follows, all from one sample in a study of blood T cells in healthy people across ages. TCRdb re-called the 5' RACE reads through MiXCR, storing one row per CDR3 protein. Altogether over 550,000 distinct CDR3 sequences are present, approximately 30% being singletons, with the ten largest covering approximately 14%. Specimen: blood. The receptors here all came from a woman of 80 years or more in good health. CDR3s include the opening cysteine and the closing phenylalanine or tryptophan. D genes are given only for firm matches.

j_call d_call v_call cdr3_aa
TRBJ2-7 - TRBV29-1 CSVEEWGRGSYEQYF
TRBJ1-1 TRBD1 TRBV5-4 CASSADRVGNTEAFF
TRBJ2-1 - TRBV7-9 CASSLTGPFEGRQFF
TRBJ2-6 TRBD1 TRBV5-1 CASSLALVAGGSGANVLTF
TRBJ2-7 - TRBV14 CASSQGTHEQYF
TRBJ2-7 TRBD1 TRBV13 CAGSLAGGIYEQYF
TRBJ2-1 - TRBV3-1 CASSQGGGQGNEQFF
TRBJ2-5 - TRBV29-1 CSVEIGGIPTYNEQYF
TRBJ2-7 TRBD1 TRBV20-1 CSAAQTPGQGGEQYF
TRBJ2-3 - TRBV2 CASSDGTPGADTQYF
TRBJ2-2 - TRBV5-1 CASSSRPGTGELFF
TRBJ2-1 TRBD1 TRBV11-1 CASSLGRWGQGYNEQFF
TRBJ1-6 - TRBV2 CASRAGEGPLHF
TRBJ2-1 - TRBV7-9 CASSRAGTQHEGEQFF
TRBJ2-6 - TRBV6-5 CASSYGAAGANVLTF
TRBJ2-7 - TRBV6-2/TRBV6-3 CASSYAGPPNQYF
TRBJ1-5 TRBD1 TRBV6-5 CASSWTGDQPQHF
TRBJ2-1 TRBD2 TRBV20-1 CSASGAIRLADNEQFF
TRBJ2-5 - TRBV20-1 CSARDGRGAYNEQYF
TRBJ1-6 TRBD1 TRBV5-1 CASSRWTGDNSPLHF
TRBJ2-7 - TRBV14 CASSVTQGGEQYF
TRBJ1-4 - TRBV5-5 CASSFGFGATNEKLFF
TRBJ1-2 - TRBV2 CASRDPYGYTF
TRBJ1-6 TRBD1 TRBV30 CAQTRDRTNSPLHF
TRBJ2-3 - TRBV30 CAWSRGERDTQYF
TRBJ2-5 - TRBV12-5 CASGLNGLGHSQETQYF
TRBJ2-1 TRBD2 TRBV20-1 CSARGRGRVREEQFF
TRBJ1-5 TRBD1 TRBV27 CASSRITGGNANQPQHF
TRBJ2-7 - TRBV20-1 CSATRGPVYEQYF
TRBJ1-1 - TRBV7-8 CASSLVHNTEAFF
TRBJ2-6 TRBD2 TRBV6-1 CASRGERGIGRSSGANVLTF
TRBJ1-3 TRBD1 TRBV10-3 CAISPGQFSRAGNTIYF
TRBJ1-2 - TRBV4-3 CASSQDLQVGYTF
TRBJ2-1 - TRBV5-1 CAGSFSGAYNEQFF
TRBJ2-1 TRBD1 TRBV5-1 CASSSLIPGQGTLSSYNEQFF
TRBJ1-1 - TRBV7-2 CASSLGGGGTEAFF
TRBJ1-2 TRBD1 TRBV29-1 CSATGGPNYGYTF
- - TRBV28 CAGSFGQTYEQYF
TRBJ2-7 TRBD1 TRBV6-6 CASSYGTDPSYEQYF
TRBJ2-1 TRBD1 TRBV7-9 CASSLHDRGARRSYNEQFF